The 15 T cell receptor beta chains listed next were all sequenced from one sample in a study of shared clonotypes between healthy human individuals (dated by TCRdb to about 2020). Receptor amplification or capture employed the immunoSEQ multiplex PCR assay. TCRdb holds this immuneACCESS table with in-frame rearrangements only. Some clones are missing; in checked studies, unresolved V genes explain under half, and the rest has no known cause. This sample lists fewer than 1.6 million clones; 98% were detected once. Over 0.3% of the sample belongs to the ten largest clones. Sequenced: naive CD4+ T cells sorted from blood. The cell subset or site label, as the study defines it: CD45RA+ positively selected. The receptors derive from a man aged 25 to 45 in good health.

On this clone: The same CDR3 arises from other DNA sequences in this sample as well. This chain links TRBV18 with TRBJ2-2; D is unresolved. Trimming shortened V by 6 bases and J by 2 bases, and 4 bases separated the two germline ends. Germline CDR1 is KGHSH and CDR2 is LQKENI. The CDR3 spans 12 residues. The CDR3 region has the DNA TGTGCCAGCTCCCCAAACACCGGGGAGCTGTTTTTT. Its translation: CASSPNTGELFF.

The genes are TRBV11-3 and TRBJ2-2; the D is unclear. CDR1 and CDR2 (germline): SGHNT, YENEEA. The CDR3 totals 17 residues. V lost 5 bases and J lost 0, with 16 bases in between. In DNA form, the CDR3 reads TGTGCCAGCAGCCCCCCTCCCGGCAGGACGAACACCGGGGAGCTGTTTTTT. It specifies CASSPPPGRTNTGELFF.

V gene TRBV7-8 combines with J gene TRBJ2-2, with D unresolved. Trimming cost V 2 bases and J 1 base, with 5 bases left between them. Germline loops: CDR1 SGHVS, CDR2 FQNEAQ. The length of the CDR3 is 14 residues. Here the CDR3 reads CASSLRENTGELFF. CDR3 coding DNA: TGTGCCAGCAGCTTAAGGGAGAACACCGGGGAGCTGTTTTTT.

The J gene is TRBJ1-1, the V gene TRBV7-9; tentative D call: TRBD1 (5 bases). The V end was cut by 1 base, the J end by 4 bases, with 19 bases between. The CDR3 contains 17 residues. From germline, CDR1 is SEHNR and CDR2 FQNEAQ (reference sequence). The CDR3 protein is CASSLDPWGVRGTEAFF. The CDR3 DNA reads as TGTGCCAGCAGCTTAGACCCTTGGGGGGTTAGAGGCACTGAAGCTTTCTTT.

CDR3 sequence: CASSKVMGELAIRLNYNEQFF. The CDR3 DNA sequence: TGTGCCAGCAGCAAAGTGATGGGCGAACTAGCGATTCGATTAAACTACAATGAGCAGTTCTTC. The chain uses TRBV21-1 and TRBJ2-1; TRBD2 was called by the table and not checked on the DNA. TRBV21-1 is described as a pseudogene. CDR3 length equals 21 residues.

Comment on this clone: The sample has other DNA sequences that encode this CDR3 too. The J gene is TRBJ2-7, the V gene TRBV9, with 10 bases identical to TRBD2. CDR1 SGDLS and CDR2 YYNGEE come from the germline V gene. Trimming removed 4 bases from V and 2 bases from J; junction bases left unmatched: 6. CDR3 length equals 15 residues. The DNA of the CDR3 is TGTGCCAGCAGCTCAAGGACTAGCGGAACCTACGAGCAGTACTTC. The encoded protein is CASSSRTSGTYEQYF.

V and J are TRBV11-2 and TRBJ2-3; D unresolved. The V end was cut by 3 bases, the J end by 0 bases, with 4 bases between. This CDR3 comprises 13 residues. Germline values: CDR1 SGHAT, CDR2 FQNNGV. CDR3 DNA: TGTGCCAGCAGCTTTGATAGCACAGATACGCAGTATTTT. It codes for CASSFDSTDTQYF.

The chain recombines TRBV27 with TRBJ2-5; TRBD2 aligns across 10 bases. The CDR3 is 17 amino acids. V shed 1 base, J shed 2 bases, and the junction held 7 bases outside the gene matches. Germline CDR1 reads MNHEY; CDR2 reads SMNVEV (reference sequence). The CDR3 protein is CASSLFGSGRSQETQYF. CDR3 DNA sequence: TGTGCCAGCAGTTTATTCGGTAGCGGGAGGTCTCAAGAGACCCAGTACTTC.

The chain combines TRBV5-1 with TRBJ2-7; D gene ambiguous. This CDR3 spans 11 amino acids. CDR1 SGHRS and CDR2 YFSETQ come from the germline V gene. Trimming cost V 6 bases and J 4 bases, with 8 bases left between them. The DNA of the CDR3 is TGCGCCAGCACCTTCGGGTACGAGCAGTACTTC. Its translation is CASTFGYEQYF.

The chain uses TRBV7-2 and TRBJ2-5; 7 nucleotides line up with TRBD1. CDR1 SGHTA and CDR2 FQGNSA come from the germline V gene. The ends lost 7 bases at V and 5 bases at J; junction bases unmatched: 1. This CDR3 region has 11 residues. The CDR3 coding sequence is TGTGCCAGCACCAGGGGGGAGACCCAGTACTTC. Its protein product is CASTRGETQYF.

This sequence joins TRBV7-2 and TRBJ2-7, with TRBD1 matching 9 bases. Per the germline V gene, CDR1 is SGHTA and CDR2 is FQGNSA. The CDR3 loop spans 14 amino acids. With 5 bases clipped from V and 3 bases from J, the junction kept 5 bases outside the gene matches. CDR3: CASSTDRGVYEQYF. CDR3 sequence (DNA): TGTGCCAGCAGCACGGACAGGGGAGTCTACGAGCAGTACTTC.

This chain uses TRBV5-1 with TRBJ2-1; possible D gene TRBD2, 6 bases. Trimming removed 4 bases at V and 0 bases at J, with 11 bases between. The germline V gene has CDR1 SGHRS and CDR2 YFSETQ. The CDR3 totals 15 residues. The CDR3 protein is CASSVAVSSYNEQFF. DNA of the CDR3: TGCGCCAGCAGCGTAGCGGTTAGCTCCTACAATGAGCAGTTCTTC.

The chain has TRBV6-5 and TRBJ1-5, with TRBD1 as a possible D gene (6 bases). CDR1 and CDR2 (germline): MNHEY, SVGAGI. There are 14 residues in the CDR3. With 6 bases removed from V and 5 bases from J, the gap between germline ends came to 14 bases. CDR3 residues: CASSSQGRDQPQHF. The CDR3 coding sequence is TGTGCCAGCAGCAGCCAGGGGAGGGATCAGCCCCAGCATTTT.

The chain has TRBV5-1 and TRBJ2-5; a weak D match, TRBD1 (6 bases). The CDR3 has 19 residues. Deletions cut 0 bases from V and 3 bases from J, with 24 bases between. Germline V gene sequence: CDR1 SGHRS, CDR2 YFSETQ. CDR3 amino acids: CASSLGDGGVRMEKETQYF. Written as DNA, the CDR3 is TGCGCCAGCAGCTTGGGGGATGGGGGCGTGAGGATGGAAAAAGAGACCCAGTACTTC.

This chain uses TRBV7-2 with TRBJ2-1; no definite D call. Trimming shortened V by 2 bases and J by 7 bases, and 12 bases separated the two germline ends. The V gene's germline CDR1 is SGHTA and CDR2 FQGNSA. The CDR3 is 14 amino acids. The DNA for the CDR3 is TGTGCCAGCAGCTTATTGGGCCGGGCGAATGAGCAGTTCTTC. Protein: CASSLLGRANEQFF. Together with reference TRBV7-2 and TRBJ2-1, the CDR3 gives the full variable domain: GAGVSQSPSNKVTEKGKDVELRCDPISGHTALYWYRQSLGQGLEFLIYFQGNSAPDKSGLPSDRFSAERTGGSVSTLTIQRTQQEDSAVYLCASSLLGRANEQFFGPGTRLTVL.